Each of the 7 T cell receptor beta chains below was sequenced from the same sample in a study of PD-1 blockade in classical Hodgkin lymphoma. Produced via immunoSEQ multiplex PCR; TCRdb's table is partial and in-frame only. The sample has about 97,000 clones, approximately 80% seen once. Every one of the patients relapsed after autologous stem cell transplantation (brentuximab vedotin exposure was variable). The material was peripheral blood mononuclear cells (PBMCs), obtained at baseline. Receptors were obtained from a human donor with classical Hodgkin lymphoma.

The V gene is TRBV7-2, the J gene TRBJ2-1; the match to TRBD2 covers 7 bases. Losses at the gene ends were 4 bases for V and 6 bases for J; bases not matched to a gene: 9. CDR1 and CDR2 from the germline V gene are SGHTA and FQGNSA. There are 15 residues in the CDR3. The DNA of the CDR3 is TGTGCCAGCAGCTCCCGCGGGGGACCAGTCAATGAGCAGTTCTTC. Its protein product is CASSSRGGPVNEQFF. Drawing the rest from reference TRBV7-2 and TRBJ2-1, the complete variable domain is GAGVSQSPSNKVTEKGKDVELRCDPISGHTALYWYRQSLGQGLEFLIYFQGNSAPDKSGLPSDRFSAERTGGSVSTLTIQRTQQEDSAVYLCASSSRGGPVNEQFFGPGTRLTVL.

CDR3 sequence reads: CASSVGPPPRVEVNEQFF. The CDR3 coding sequence is TGTGCCAGCAGCGTAGGCCCCCCCCCAAGGGTTGAGGTCAATGAGCAGTTCTTC. V usage is TRBV9 and J usage is TRBJ2-1; D is undetermined. Germline V lookup: CDR1 SGDLS, CDR2 YYNGEE. The CDR3 runs 18 residues. The V end was cut by 0 bases, the J end by 6 bases, with 22 bases between. Together with reference TRBV9 and TRBJ2-1, the CDR3 gives the full variable domain: DSGVTQTPKHLITATGQRVTLRCSPRSGDLSVYWYQQSLDQGLQFLIQYYNGEERAKGNILERFSAQQFPDLHSELNLSSLELGDSALYFCASSVGPPPRVEVNEQFFGPGTRLTVL.

The V and J genes are TRBV9 and TRBJ2-2, with TRBD2 as a possible D gene (6 bases). Germline values: CDR1 SGDLS, CDR2 YYNGEE. The CDR3 has 14 residues. Trimming shortened V by 6 bases and J by 3 bases, and 12 bases separated the two germline ends. The CDR3 bases are TGTGCCAGCACCGGGACGGGGGACACCGGGGAGCTGTTTTTT. Amino acid sequence: CASTGTGDTGELFF.

This chain connects TRBV9 to TRBJ2-3; D not resolved. Germline-derived CDR1 and CDR2 are SGDLS and YYNGEE. V lost 6 bases and J lost 6, with 14 bases in between. The CDR3 is 13 amino acids. For the CDR3, the DNA is TGTGCCAGCACATCCGTGGGAAGTGATACGCAGTATTTT. Its protein product is CASTSVGSDTQYF.

V is TRBV27 and J is TRBJ2-1; 10 positions agree with TRBD2. CDR1 MNHEY and CDR2 SMNVEV come from the germline V gene (reference sequence). V gave up 5 bases and J gave up 3 bases; unmatched junction bases: 7. The CDR3 consists of 16 residues. Here the CDR3 reads CASSPPGTSDYNEQFF. For the CDR3, the DNA is TGTGCCAGCAGTCCCCCCGGGACTAGCGACTACAATGAGCAGTTCTTC.

The CDR3, as DNA: TGTGCCAGCAGCTTGGGCCCCGGGGGCAATCAGCCCCAGCATTTT. Translation gives CASSLGPGGNQPQHF. This chain uses TRBV11-2 with TRBJ1-5; D not certain. This CDR3 is 15 amino acids long. Per germline, CDR1 SGHAT and CDR2 FQNNGV. Trimming stripped 3 bases from V and 2 bases from J, with 11 bases between. Based on the CDR3 plus reference TRBV11-2 and TRBJ1-5, the full variable domain is EAGVAQSPRYKIIEKRQSVAFWCNPISGHATLYWYQQILGQGPKLLIQFQNNGVVDDSQLPKDRFSAERLKGVDSTLKIQPAKLEDSAVYLCASSLGPGGNQPQHFGDGTRLSIL.

The chain couples TRBV10-3 to TRBJ2-2; D not certain. This CDR3 comprises 16 residues. V lost 4 bases and J 0 bases, leaving 12 bases between the germline ends. CDR1 ENHRY and CDR2 SYGVKD come from the germline V gene. The chain's CDR3 is CAISGAAKANTGELFF. As DNA, the CDR3 is TGTGCCATCAGTGGGGCGGCGAAAGCGAACACCGGGGAGCTGTTTTTT.